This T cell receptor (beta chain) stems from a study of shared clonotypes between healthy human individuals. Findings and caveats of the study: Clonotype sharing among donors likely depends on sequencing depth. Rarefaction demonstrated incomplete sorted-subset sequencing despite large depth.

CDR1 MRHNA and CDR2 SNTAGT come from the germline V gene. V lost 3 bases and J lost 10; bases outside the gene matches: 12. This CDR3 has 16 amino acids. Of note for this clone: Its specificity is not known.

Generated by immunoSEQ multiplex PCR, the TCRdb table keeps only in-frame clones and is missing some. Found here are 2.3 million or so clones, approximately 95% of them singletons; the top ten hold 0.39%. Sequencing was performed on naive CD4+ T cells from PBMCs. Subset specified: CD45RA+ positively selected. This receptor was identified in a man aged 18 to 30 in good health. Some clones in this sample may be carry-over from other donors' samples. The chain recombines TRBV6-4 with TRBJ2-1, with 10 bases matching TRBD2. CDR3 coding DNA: TGTGCCAGCAGTGATTTTAGCGGGAGGACGAGGGGCGAGCAGTTCTTC. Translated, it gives CASSDFSGRTRGEQFF.